Listed below are T cell receptor beta chains from one sample, sequenced in a study of blood T cell repertoires in COVID-19. Repertoires were generated with immunoSEQ multiplex PCR, while TCRdb's copy carries only in-frame clones and drops some. In the table there are about 210,000 clones, roughly nine tenths of which are singletons. Material: peripheral blood. The receptor source for this set is a man under 40 with acute or convalescent COVID-19. Each CDR3 is given with its conserved first and last residue. Fields, in order: V gene, clone size, D gene, J gene, CDR3 DNA, CDR3 protein. A D gene is named only where the DNA matches it firmly. A clone size is listed for some rows: how often the clone was seen (once, few, many), or a class if it is expanded.

TRBV7-2,.,TRBD2,TRBJ2-5,TGTGCCAGCAGCCTAGGACTAGCGGGATTGGTGGGAAAGACCCAGTACTTC,CASSLGLAGLVGKTQYF
TRBV11-2,.,.,TRBJ1-2,TGTGCCAGCAGCACAACAGGGCCAGAGAACTATGGCTACACCTTC,CASSTTGPENYGYTF
TRBV19,.,TRBD1,TRBJ2-2,TGTGCCAGTACCATCCTCGGGACAGGGGGTCTACTATGGAACACCGGGGAGCTGTTTTTT,CASTILGTGGLLWNTGELFF
TRBV18,.,.,TRBJ1-1,TGTGCCAGCTCATCTCAACGTGGGGAGTCTGAAGCTTTCTTT,CASSSQRGESEAFF
TRBV28,.,.,TRBJ2-7,TGTGCCAGCAGTTGGGCCTGGACAGATCGCTCCTACGAGCAGTACTTC,CASSWAWTDRSYEQYF
TRBV28,.,TRBD1,TRBJ1-2,TGTGCCAGCAGTTGGCCGGGACAGGGCCTTTTATCGAGCGGCTACACCTTC,CASSWPGQGLLSSGYTF
TRBV6-5,.,TRBD1,TRBJ1-1,TGTGCCAGCGTTGACAGGGGGATAAACACTGAAGCTTTCTTT,CASVDRGINTEAFF
TRBV4-2,.,TRBD2,TRBJ2-1,TGTGCCAGCAGCCAGAGCGGGGGGGCGTATGAGCAGTTCTTC,CASSQSGGAYEQFF
TRBV6-5,.,TRBD1,TRBJ1-5,TGTGCCAGCAGTTACCAAGACAGGGGTGATCAGCCCCAGCATTTT,CASSYQDRGDQPQHF
TRBV15,.,.,TRBJ2-3,TGTGCCACCAGCAGAGACAGGGGGGCTCCAGATACGCAGTATTTT,CATSRDRGAPDTQYF
TRBV27,.,.,TRBJ2-3,TGTGCCAGCAGTTGGGAGAGCACAGATACGCAGTATTTT,CASSWESTDTQYF
TRBV6-5,once,TRBD1,TRBJ2-7,TGTGCCAGCAGTTACTCTCCGACAGGGCCCTACGAGCAGTACTTC,CASSYSPTGPYEQYF
TRBV3-1/TRBV3-2,.,.,TRBJ2-5,TGTGCCAGCAGCCAAGTCAGGGGCGGAGAAGAGACCCAGTACTTC,CASSQVRGGEETQYF
TRBV5-4,.,TRBD2,TRBJ2-5,TGTGCCAGCAGCACAACTAGCGGGAGGGCCTGGGAGACCCAGTACTTC,CASSTTSGRAWETQYF